This is a list of T cell receptor beta chains from one sample in a study of T cell changes during pregnancy in multiple sclerosis. Libraries were prepared by immunoSEQ multiplex PCR; TCRdb keeps only in-frame clonotypes and omits some of them. The table has 90,000 to 120,000 clones, roughly nine tenths seen once. This specimen consisted of peripheral blood, obtained after pregnancy. These receptors were collected from a female donor with multiple sclerosis, enrolled in a pregnancy study. The CDR3 runs from the conserved cysteine through the conserved F or W. D genes are given only for firm matches. Not all rows give a size; the values are once, few, many and, for expanded clones, a class.

cdr3_aa cdr3_nt clone_size v_call d_call cdr3_length j_call
CASSLVGGPLNTEAFF TGCGCCAGCAGCTTGGTCGGGGGGCCCTTGAACACTGAAGCTTTCTTT . TRBV5-1 . 16 TRBJ1-1
CASSLEGFPNSPLHF TGCGCCAGCAGCTTGGAGGGGTTTCCAAATTCACCCCTCCACTTT . TRBV5-1 . 15 TRBJ1-6
CASSDGQGSGNTIYF TGCGCCAGCAGCGACGGACAGGGAAGTGGAAACACCATATATTTT . TRBV5-1 TRBD1 15 TRBJ1-3
CASSLFRETQYF TGCGCCAGCAGCTTGTTTCGAGAGACCCAGTACTTC . TRBV5-1 . 12 TRBJ2-5
CASSYLGEGTEAFF TGTGCCAGCAGCTACCTCGGAGAGGGAACTGAAGCTTTCTTT . TRBV7-9 . 14 TRBJ1-1
CASSRLAGVYNEQFF TGTGCCAGCAGTAGACTAGCGGGAGTCTACAATGAGCAGTTCTTC . TRBV6-5 TRBD2 15 TRBJ2-1
CASSAGTGGWDIQYF TGTGCCAGCAGCGCTGGGACAGGGGGTTGGGACATTCAGTACTTC . TRBV2 TRBD1 15 TRBJ2-4
CASTGTSGLEQFF TGTGCCAGCACCGGGACTAGCGGACTTGAGCAGTTCTTC . TRBV5-8 TRBD2 13 TRBJ2-1
CASRPWRMDTQYF TGTGCCAGCAGGCCCTGGAGGATGGATACGCAGTATTTT . TRBV11-2 . 13 TRBJ2-3
CASSPGQGAGGYTF TGTGCCAGCTCACCGGGCCAGGGGGCAGGTGGCTACACCTTC . TRBV18 TRBD1 14 TRBJ1-2
CASSPIGGAPEAFF TGCGCCAGCAGTCCTATTGGGGGGGCTCCGGAAGCTTTCTTT . TRBV5-1 . 14 TRBJ1-1
CASRGNYGYTF TGTGCCTCAAGGGGGAACTATGGCTACACCTTC few TRBV25-1 . 11 TRBJ1-2
CASSSGTSSAAFF TGTGCCAGCAGTTCGGGGACTTCCAGCGCAGCTTTCTTT . TRBV28 . 13 TRBJ1-1
CAWSVEVWGAYEQYF TGTGCCTGGAGTGTAGAGGTGTGGGGGGCCTACGAGCAGTACTTC . TRBV30 . 15 TRBJ2-7